The 5 T cell receptor beta chains given below trace back to one sample, sequenced in a study of glioma-infiltrating T cells. Using RNA template, CDR3s of TCR alpha and beta were amplified with iRepertoire arm-PCR. TCRdb re-derived calls from the multiplex PCR reads in MiXCR, one entry per CDR3 protein. The profile shows approximately 130,000 distinct CDR3 sequences, under 30% of them singletons. The sequenced sample consisted of glioma tissue, nonneoplastic brain tissue, or PBMCs (not recorded which). Every receptor here comes from a human donor with low-grade glioma or glioblastoma, undergoing nonglioma brain surgery, or in good health (not recorded which).

This clonotype was found a few times. The rearrangement joins TRBV20-1 to TRBJ2-5, with 11 nucleotides matching TRBD1. The germline V gene has CDR1 DFQATT and CDR2 SNEGSKA (reference sequence). The CDR3 loop spans 13 amino acids. J gave up 5 bases and V 6 bases, and 5 bases lay outside the gene matches. The chain's CDR3 is CSARTGGLETQYF. CDR3 coding DNA: TGCAGTGCGCGGACAGGGGGCTTGGAGACCCAGTACTTC.

This clonotype was seen repeatedly, ten times or more. The chain links TRBV6-1 to TRBJ1-1; D gene ambiguous. Trimming took off 5 bases at V and 7 bases at J, with 11 bases between the two ends. This CDR3 comprises 12 residues. In germline, CDR1 is MNHNS, CDR2 SASEGT. CDR3 loop: CASSYALDEAFF. CDR3 nucleotide sequence: TGTGCCAGCAGTTACGCCCTTGATGAAGCTTTCTTT.

The J gene is TRBJ2-5, the V gene TRBV6-5; 12 nucleotides line up with TRBD2. Germline V CDR1 and CDR2: MNHEY, SVGAGI. This CDR3 has 21 amino acids. Unmatched junction bases numbered 18, after V lost 4 bases and J lost 0 bases. CDR3 nucleotide sequence: TGTGCCAGCAGTTCCGATCTCCGACTAGCGGGGGTGTCAATGTACCAAGAGACCCAGTACTTC. It encodes CASSSDLRLAGVSMYQETQYF.

This clonotype was seen once. V usage is TRBV2 and J usage is TRBJ2-7; D is uncertain. CDR3 length equals 11 residues. Trimming removed 11 bases at V and 4 bases at J, with 12 bases between. Germline V lookup: CDR1 SNHLY, CDR2 FYNNEI. CDR3 loop: CASSGKYEQYV. Here the CDR3 DNA reads TGTGCCTCCTCGGGCAAATACGAGCAGTACGTC.

This clonotype was seen ten or more times. The V and J genes are TRBV6-2 or TRBV6-3 and TRBJ2-3, with D perhaps TRBD1 (6 bases). CDR3 length equals 15 residues. The germline V gene has CDR1 MNHEY and CDR2 SVGEGT. The ends were cut back, 0 bases at V and 6 bases at J, with 13 bases in the middle. The CDR3 reads CASSYSRQVQDTQYF. CDR3 nucleotides: TGTGCCAGCAGTTACTCGCGACAGGTGCAGGATACGCAGTATTTT.